One T cell receptor beta chain is described in this entry. The antigen remains unidentified. These data come from a study of CD8 T cells in Susac syndrome. TCR beta sequencing was performed on blood CD8+ and CD4+ T cells. Overall study findings and caveats: The CD4+ T cell repertoires of Susac syndrome were found to show no clonal expansion.

0.5 to 1 ug RNA was reverse transcribed with random hexamers. The immunoSEQ assay covered 54 Vbeta and 13 Jbeta segments for CDR3. TCRdb re-called the immunoSEQ multiplex PCR reads through MiXCR, storing one row per CDR3 protein. The table shows 170,000 or so distinct CDR3 sequences, with just under 95% occurring only once. V was shortened by 4 bases and J by 4 bases, with 14 bases between the two germline ends. Germline V gene sequence: CDR1 GTSNPN, CDR2 SVGIG (reference sequence). The CDR3 covers 14 residues. The sequence derives from a human donor with Susac syndrome. The source material was CD4+ T cells from PBMCs. This chain uses TRBV30 with TRBJ1-5; D not certain. The CDR3 bases are TGTGCCTGGACCCCGGGCCCCATGAATCAGCCCCAGCATTTT. Its translation is CAWTPGPMNQPQHF.